This T cell receptor beta chain was recovered during a study of blood T cell repertoires in COVID-19. Method: immunoSEQ multiplex PCR; TCRdb's copy keeps in-frame clones and lacks some. In the table there are approximately 200,000 clones, 80% to 85% of which are singletons. Source material: peripheral blood. The sequence was obtained from a woman in her twenties or thirties with acute or convalescent COVID-19.

The CDR3, as DNA: TGTGCCAGCAGCACTCAGGGCCTAAAATTTAACTATAATTCACCCCTCCACTTT. Its protein is CASSTQGLKFNYNSPLHF. This chain joins TRBV21-1 and TRBJ1-6; no check of the table's D call, TRBD1, against the DNA was made. TRBV21-1 is listed as a pseudogene. The CDR3 contains 18 residues.